Each of the 10 T cell receptor beta chains below was sequenced from the same sample in a study of blood T cell repertoires in COVID-19. Generated by immunoSEQ multiplex PCR, the TCRdb table keeps only in-frame clones and is missing some. The sample contains around 150,000 clones, 85% to 90% of which appear only once. Source material: peripheral blood. All receptors derive from a man in his forties or fifties with active COVID-19.

The rearrangement uses TRBV7-8 and TRBJ1-5; D is perhaps TRBD1 (5 bases). V gave up 8 bases and J gave up 6 bases, with 11 bases separating them. This CDR3 comprises 12 residues. Per germline, CDR1 SGHVS and CDR2 FQNEAQ. The CDR3 DNA reads TGTGCCAGCCGGCAGGGAAGTCAGCCCCAGCATTTT. It encodes CASRQGSQPQHF.

The genes are TRBV9 and TRBJ1-6; D is uncertain. Germline V gives CDR1 SGDLS, CDR2 YYNGEE. CDR3 size: 15 residues. Trimming removed 6 bases at V and 0 bases at J, with 10 bases between. DNA of the CDR3: TGTGCCAGCACTACAGAGAGCTCCTATAATTCACCCCTCCACTTT. This codes for CASTTESSYNSPLHF.

The chain combines TRBV7-2 with TRBJ2-5; maybe TRBD2 (6 bases). Germline lookup yields CDR1 SGHTA and CDR2 FQGNSA. This CDR3 has 17 residues. V was cut by 4 bases and J by 9 bases, with 27 bases left in between. DNA for the CDR3: TGTGCCAGCAGCTCCCATTGGCGCGGGGTAAGTTCGGAGGCCCAGTACTTC. Translated, it gives CASSSHWRGVSSEAQYF. The variable domain in full, with the rest retrieved from reference TRBV7-2 and TRBJ2-5, is GAGVSQSPSNKVTEKGKDVELRCDPISGHTALYWYRQSLGQGLEFLIYFQGNSAPDKSGLPSDRFSAERTGGSVSTLTIQRTQQEDSAVYLCASSSHWRGVSSEAQYFGPGTRLLVL.

The rearrangement links TRBV29-1 to TRBJ1-3; no reliable D call. The CDR3 is 13 amino acids. The germline V gene encodes CDR1 SQVTM and CDR2 ANQGSEA. The germline V and J ends were trimmed by 3 bases and 8 bases, with 14 bases remaining between them. CDR3 sequence reads: CSVERIGGDTIYF. The CDR3 nucleotides read TGCAGCGTTGAGCGCATCGGCGGGGACACCATATATTTT.

The chain links TRBV6-5 to TRBJ1-1; tentatively, D is TRBD1 (6 bases). V was trimmed by 8 bases and J by 0 bases, leaving 16 bases between them. CDR1 and CDR2 from the germline V gene are MNHEY and SVGAGI. This CDR3 contains 15 residues. The CDR3 spells CASHPGELMNTEAFF. The CDR3 DNA follows: TGTGCCAGCCACCCAGGGGAACTCATGAACACTGAAGCTTTCTTT.

V and J are TRBV18 and TRBJ2-1; 8 nucleotides align to TRBD2. The germline CDR1 and CDR2 sequences are KGHSH and LQKENI. The CDR3 spans 15 residues. V dropped 6 bases and J dropped 9; count of bases not matched to a gene: 13. The CDR3 DNA sequence: TGTGCCAGCTCTTCGCCGCGGGGGGCGGCGGCTGAGCAGTTCTTC. Encoded protein: CASSSPRGAAAEQFF. Full variable domain (rest looked up from reference TRBV18 and TRBJ2-1): NAGVMQNPRHLVRRRGQEARLRCSPMKGHSHVYWYRQLPEEGLKFMVYLQKENIIDESGMPKERFSAEFPKEGPSILRIQQVVRGDSAAYFCASSSPRGAAAEQFFGPGTRLTVL.

V is TRBV5-1 and J is TRBJ2-3; 10 positions agree with TRBD1. Germline V gene data show CDR1 as SGHRS and CDR2 as YFSETQ. V was pared by 4 bases and J by 1 base, with 3 bases of the junction left unmatched. The CDR3 totals 15 residues. The CDR3: CASSTGQGRTDTQYF. For the CDR3, the DNA is TGCGCCAGCAGCACGGGACAGGGGCGCACAGATACGCAGTATTTT.

The chain recombines TRBV5-8 with TRBJ1-5, with 8 bases aligning to TRBD1. J was trimmed by 6 bases and V by 6 bases; bases with no gene match: 11. Germline loops: CDR1 SGHTS, CDR2 YDEGEE. The CDR3 consists of 15 residues. CDR3 protein: CASIRTGWVSQPQHF. CDR3 DNA sequence: TGTGCCAGCATTCGGACAGGGTGGGTCAGTCAGCCCCAGCATTTT.

The chain joins TRBV7-2 to TRBJ2-7; the match to TRBD2 covers 7 bases. V gave up 3 bases and J gave up 2 bases; unmatched junction bases: 1. Germline V CDR1 and CDR2: SGHTA, FQGNSA. This CDR3 has 13 amino acids. The CDR3 DNA sequence: TGTGCCAGCAGCTTGGGGAGGGCCTACGAGCAGTACTTC. The encoded protein is CASSLGRAYEQYF.

The CDR3 protein is CASTRRGETQYF. DNA for the CDR3: TGTGCCAGCACCCGACGGGGAGAGACCCAGTACTTC. J is TRBJ2-5 and V is TRBV7-8; TRBD2 might be the D (5 bases). This CDR3 is built from 12 residues. The V gene lost 7 bases and the J gene lost 4 bases, with 10 bases spanning the gap. CDR1 is SGHVS and CDR2 is FQNEAQ in the germline V gene. Based on the CDR3 plus reference TRBV7-8 and TRBJ2-5, the full variable domain is GAGVSQSPRYKVAKRGQDVALRCDPISGHVSLFWYQQALGQGPEFLTYFQNEAQLDKSGLPSDRFFAERPEGSVSTLKIQRTQQEDSAVYLCASTRRGETQYFGPGTRLLVL.